This T cell receptor beta chain derives from a study of blood T cell repertoires in COVID-19. As for the study in general: Sources were T cells, B-cell-depleted T cells, or PBMCs; the material itself was cDNA or gDNA.

The CDR3 extends over 15 amino acids. Germline assignment: CDR1 SGHAT and CDR2 FQNNGV. J gave up 3 bases and V 3 bases, and 1 base lay outside the gene matches. Only in-frame clones appear in the TCRdb table, and some are missing; sequencing was by immunoSEQ multiplex PCR. The sample holds fewer than 65,000 clones, approximately 84% seen once. The V and J genes are TRBV11-2 and TRBJ2-7, with 14 bases that match TRBD2. The source is a human donor in a cohort sampled during active COVID-19. Sequencing was carried out using peripheral blood. CDR3 sequence (DNA): TGTGCCAGCAGCTTGGGACTAGCGGGGGTCTACGAGCAGTACTTC. Its protein product is CASSLGLAGVYEQYF.